This passage covers 22 T cell receptor beta chains from one sample sequenced in a study of blood T cells in healthy people across ages. Using a J-beta primer mix together with a sample-barcoded 5' primer, a second PCR was run for roughly 6 to 11 cycles. TCRdb passed the 5' RACE reads through MiXCR, listing each CDR3 protein once. The table records 650,000 to 950,000 distinct CDR3 sequences, 44% of them present only once. Sequencing used blood. These receptors were taken from a man aged 55 to 70 in good health.

Written as DNA, the CDR3 is TGTGCCTGGAGTGTAGGCTTAATGGACGAGCAGTACTTC. Its protein is CAWSVGLMDEQYF. The chain couples TRBV30 to TRBJ2-7; D is unresolved. V gave up 0 bases and J gave up 5 bases, with 11 bases separating them. Germline-derived CDR1 and CDR2 are GTSNPN and SVGIG (reference sequence). This CDR3 is built from 13 residues.

This clonotype showed up just a few times. The chain uses TRBV6-2 or TRBV6-3 and TRBJ2-7; D remains ambiguous. This CDR3 is built from 12 residues. Germline CDR1 is MNHEY and CDR2 is SVGEGT. Trimming took off 6 bases at V and 4 bases at J, with 10 bases between the two ends. This CDR3 reads CASRMGSYEQYF. The CDR3 nucleotides read TGTGCCAGCAGGATGGGGTCGTACGAGCAGTACTTC.

The genes are TRBV6-5 and TRBJ2-7; TRBD1 matches 7 bases. The CDR3 has 13 residues. CDR1 is MNHEY, CDR2 SVGAGI, per germline. V was pared by 6 bases and J by 3 bases, with 5 bases of the junction left unmatched. In DNA, the CDR3 is TGTGCCAGCAGAAGGGACAGAAACTACGAGCAGTACTTC. Residues: CASRRDRNYEQYF.

This clonotype was found many times. Being one base from a much bigger clone, this may be a read error. V and J are TRBV20-1 and TRBJ2-3; TRBD2 agrees at 8 bases. The length of the CDR3 is 13 residues. V lost 6 bases to trimming and J lost 11 bases; unmatched junction nucleotides: 13. Germline V lookup: CDR1 DFQATT, CDR2 SNEGSKA (reference sequence). DNA of the CDR3: TGCAGTGCAGCTAGCCAAGCGGGGGTACAGCAGTATTTT. It translates to CSAASQAGVQQYF.

The rearrangement links TRBV15 to TRBJ2-7, with D hard to call. The V end lost 1 base, the J end lost 2 bases, and 9 bases lay between the germline ends. CDR3 length: 14 amino acids. Looked up from germline, CDR1 is LNHNV and CDR2 is YYDKDF (reference sequence). The CDR3 nucleotides are TGTGCCACCAGCAGAGGTAAAGGAACCTACGAGCAGTACTTC. This sequence encodes CATSRGKGTYEQYF.

This clonotype came up once. J is TRBJ2-3 and V is TRBV4-1; the D is unclear. Between the trimmed V and J ends, which lost 2 bases and 2 bases, there was a span of 8 bases. CDR3 size: 14 residues. Germline values: CDR1 MGHRA, CDR2 YSYEKL. The CDR3 DNA is TGCGCCAGCAGCCAATGGCCCAACACAGATACGCAGTATTTT. Residues: CASSQWPNTDTQYF.

The chain links TRBV6-1 to TRBJ2-2, with a possible D match to TRBD1 (5 bases). V shed 6 bases and J shed 3 bases, with 11 bases lying between them. From germline, CDR1 is MNHNS and CDR2 SASEGT. This CDR3 contains 14 residues. The CDR3 loop reads CASRQGMDTGELFF. As DNA, the CDR3 is TGTGCCAGCAGGCAGGGAATGGACACCGGGGAGCTGTTTTTT.

The chain joins TRBV7-2 to TRBJ2-2, with D possibly being TRBD1 (6 bases). The germline V and J ends were trimmed by 4 bases and 4 bases, with 16 bases remaining between them. The CDR3 runs to 16 residues. CDR1 is SGHTA and CDR2 is FQGNSA in the germline V gene. Here the CDR3 DNA reads TGTGCCAGCAGCTCACGACAGGTGTGGTTCACCGGGGAGCTGTTTTTT. It encodes CASSSRQVWFTGELFF.

This chain connects TRBV3-1 to TRBJ2-5; tentatively, D is TRBD1 (6 bases). Matching the DNA end better, TRBJ2-7 makes the J call doubtful. Germline V CDR1 and CDR2: LGHDT, YNNKEL (reference sequence). The CDR3 is 16 amino acids. The CDR3 is CASSRPGAGVRHEQYF. In nucleotides, the CDR3 is TGTGCCAGCAGCCGCCCCGGGGCAGGGGTCAGGCACGAGCAGTACTTC.

The V call is TRBV5-1, the J call TRBJ1-6; TRBD1 agrees at 7 bases. From germline, CDR1 is SGHRS and CDR2 YFSETQ. The trim removed 4 bases at V and 7 bases at J, leaving 8 bases unmatched. CDR3 size: 15 residues. This CDR3 reads CASSLEGQMNSPLHF. The CDR3 DNA sequence: TGCGCCAGCAGCCTGGAGGGACAGATGAATTCACCCCTCCACTTT.

The chain is built from TRBV27 and TRBJ2-2; 14 bases line up with TRBD2. The V gene's germline CDR1 is MNHEY and CDR2 SMNVEV (reference sequence). CDR3 length equals 17 residues. J lost 5 bases, V lost 5 bases, and 7 bases had no gene match. Here the CDR3 DNA reads TGTGCCAGCAGTATGACTAGCGGGGGGGCCGTGACCGGGGAGCTGTTTTTT. Encoded protein: CASSMTSGGAVTGELFF.

The chain recombines TRBV7-9 with TRBJ1-2; D remains ambiguous. This CDR3 is built from 13 residues. The germline gives CDR1 SEHNR, CDR2 FQNEAQ (reference sequence). The V end lost 5 bases, the J end lost 3 bases, and 10 bases lay between the germline ends. This CDR3 is CASSLVGDYGYTF. The DNA for the CDR3 is TGTGCCAGCAGCCTAGTGGGAGACTATGGCTACACCTTC.

The chain uses TRBV12-3 or TRBV12-4 and TRBJ2-5; perhaps TRBD1 as D (6 bases). This CDR3 contains 13 residues. Trimming cost V 6 bases and J 2 bases, with 10 bases left between them. The CDR3 protein is CASRTGQQETQYF. The CDR3 DNA reads as TGTGCCAGCAGGACTGGACAGCAAGAGACCCAGTACTTC.

This clonotype occurred many times. The rearrangement joins TRBV4-1 to TRBJ2-1, with a weak D call TRBD1 (6 bases). Germline V gene sequence: CDR1 MGHRA, CDR2 YSYEKL. V dropped 4 bases and J dropped 4 bases, with 8 bases sitting between them. The CDR3 extends over 13 amino acids. CDR3 in amino acids: CASSRDIYNEQFF. The CDR3 nucleotides are TGCGCCAGCAGCCGGGACATATACAATGAGCAGTTCTTC.

The chain combines TRBV4-3 with TRBJ2-1; tentatively, D is TRBD2 (5 bases). This CDR3 is 12 amino acids long. Germline CDR1 is LGHNA and CDR2 is YSLEER. V lost 1 base, J lost 10 bases, and 8 bases lay in between. The CDR3 protein is CASSQGPGEQFF. CDR3 sequence (DNA): TGCGCCAGCAGCCAAGGACCGGGGGAGCAGTTCTTC.

Only a few counts were recorded for this clonotype. This chain uses TRBV27 with TRBJ2-7; D is possibly TRBD1 (5 bases). The DNA end favors TRBJ2-5, so the J call may be wrong. The CDR3 totals 13 residues. The germline V gene encodes CDR1 MNHEY and CDR2 SMNVEV (reference sequence). CDR3 sequence reads: CASSRTRWATQYF. The CDR3 DNA is TGTGCCAGCAGTCGGACACGGTGGGCGACCCAGTACTTC.

This chain uses TRBV27 with TRBJ2-7, with 7 bases aligning to TRBD1. Germline loops: CDR1 MNHEY, CDR2 SMNVEV (reference sequence). This CDR3 has 13 amino acids. Germline trimming cut 4 bases from V and 6 bases from J; bases unmatched to any gene: 6. This CDR3 reads CASSSSTGAEQYF. CDR3 in DNA: TGTGCCAGCAGTTCATCAACAGGGGCCGAGCAGTACTTC.

V gene TRBV25-1 combines with J gene TRBJ2-3; 10 positions match TRBD2. The CDR3 runs 17 residues. The V gene's germline CDR1 is MGHDK and CDR2 SYGVNS. The trim removed 3 bases at V and 0 bases at J, leaving 6 bases unmatched. The CDR3 loop is CASSDPISGGSTDTQYF. CDR3 in DNA: TGTGCCAGCAGTGACCCCATTAGCGGGGGGAGCACAGATACGCAGTATTTT. The whole variable domain, remainder taken from reference TRBV25-1 and TRBJ2-3, is EADIYQTPRYLVIGTGKKITLECSQTMGHDKMYWYQQDPGMELHLIHYSYGVNSTEKGDLSSESTVSRIRTEHFPLTLESARPSHTSQYLCASSDPISGGSTDTQYFGPGTRLTVL.

This clonotype is a singleton in its sample. The chain joins TRBV2 to TRBJ2-2; TRBD1 matches at 7 bases. V gave up 8 bases and J gave up 5 bases; unmatched junction bases: 8. This CDR3 contains 14 residues. The germline V gene has CDR1 SNHLY and CDR2 FYNNEI. The CDR3 loop reads CASRLQGFTGELFF. The CDR3 DNA reads as TGTGCCAGCCGCCTACAGGGGTTTACCGGGGAGCTGTTTTTT.

The gene calls are TRBV6-2 or TRBV6-3 and TRBJ1-4, with D possibly matching TRBD1 (5 bases). This CDR3 comprises 15 residues. Germline assignment: CDR1 MNHEY and CDR2 SVGEGT. Trimming removed 4 bases at V and 2 bases at J, with 11 bases between. DNA for the CDR3: TGTGCCAGCAGTTCTCGGGGCGGCACTAATGAAAAACTGTTTTTT. As protein: CASSSRGGTNEKLFF.

Comments on this clonotype: At one end the junction does not follow the germline gene, possibly because of a read error. CDR3 sequence: CNASYPTSGPYEQYF. DNA of the CDR3: TGCAATGCTAGTTACCCTACTAGCGGCCCTTACGAGCAGTACTTC. The chain joins TRBV20-1 to TRBJ2-7; 8 bases agree with TRBD2. Germline CDR1 reads DFQATT; CDR2 reads SNEGSKA (reference sequence). The CDR3 has 15 amino acids.

This clonotype was observed a single time. This CDR3 reads CSATDSSLGQPQHF. Here the CDR3 DNA reads TGCAGTGCTACGGACTCTTCGTTAGGCCAGCCCCAGCATTTT. This rearrangement joins TRBV20-1 to TRBJ1-5, with D uncertain. The CDR3 has 14 amino acids. V lost 4 bases and J 7 bases, leaving 17 bases between the germline ends. In germline, CDR1 is DFQATT, CDR2 SNEGSKA (reference sequence).